This T cell receptor beta chain appears in the sequencing data of a study of shared clonotypes between healthy human individuals. Using immunoSEQ multiplex PCR, the repertoire was profiled, and TCRdb retains in-frame clones only, with some absent. The sample has 190,000 or so clones, approximately 92% seen once; the top ten hold more than 0.06%. Germline CDR1 is KGHSH and CDR2 is LQKENI. The germline V and J ends were trimmed by 0 bases and 4 bases, with 7 bases remaining between them. The CDR3 is 14 residues long. This sequence originates from a woman aged 25 to 39 in good health. What was sequenced was naive CD4+ T cells sorted from blood. As to subset: CD45RA+ positively selected. The chain has TRBV18 and TRBJ1-3; unclear D gene. The CDR3 loop is CASSPPAVGNTIYF. The DNA of the CDR3 is TGTGCCAGCTCACCACCGGCAGTGGGAAACACCATATATTTT. The full variable domain, in which reference TRBV18 and TRBJ1-3 provide the parts outside the CDR3, is NAGVMQNPRHLVRRRGQEARLRCSPMKGHSHVYWYRQLPEEGLKFMVYLQKENIIDESGMPKERFSAEFPKEGPSILRIQQVVRGDSAAYFCASSPPAVGNTIYFGEGSWLTVV.